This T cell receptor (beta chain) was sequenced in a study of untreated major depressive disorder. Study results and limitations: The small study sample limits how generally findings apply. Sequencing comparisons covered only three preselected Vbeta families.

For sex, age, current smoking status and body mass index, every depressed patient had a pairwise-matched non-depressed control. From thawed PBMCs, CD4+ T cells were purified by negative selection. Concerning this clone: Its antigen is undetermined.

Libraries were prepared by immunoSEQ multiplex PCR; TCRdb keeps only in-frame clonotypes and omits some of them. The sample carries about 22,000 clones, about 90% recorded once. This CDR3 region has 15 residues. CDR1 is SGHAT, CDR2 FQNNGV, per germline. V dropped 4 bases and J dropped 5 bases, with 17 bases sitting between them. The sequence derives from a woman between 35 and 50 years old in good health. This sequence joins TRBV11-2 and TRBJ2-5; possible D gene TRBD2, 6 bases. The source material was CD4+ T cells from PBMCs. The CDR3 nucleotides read TGTGCCAGCAGCTCCCAAGGTGGCGGGATGGAGACCCAGTACTTC. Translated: CASSSQGGGMETQYF. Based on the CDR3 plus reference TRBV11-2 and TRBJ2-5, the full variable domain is EAGVAQSPRYKIIEKRQSVAFWCNPISGHATLYWYQQILGQGPKLLIQFQNNGVVDDSQLPKDRFSAERLKGVDSTLKIQPAKLEDSAVYLCASSSQGGGMETQYFGPGTRLLVL.